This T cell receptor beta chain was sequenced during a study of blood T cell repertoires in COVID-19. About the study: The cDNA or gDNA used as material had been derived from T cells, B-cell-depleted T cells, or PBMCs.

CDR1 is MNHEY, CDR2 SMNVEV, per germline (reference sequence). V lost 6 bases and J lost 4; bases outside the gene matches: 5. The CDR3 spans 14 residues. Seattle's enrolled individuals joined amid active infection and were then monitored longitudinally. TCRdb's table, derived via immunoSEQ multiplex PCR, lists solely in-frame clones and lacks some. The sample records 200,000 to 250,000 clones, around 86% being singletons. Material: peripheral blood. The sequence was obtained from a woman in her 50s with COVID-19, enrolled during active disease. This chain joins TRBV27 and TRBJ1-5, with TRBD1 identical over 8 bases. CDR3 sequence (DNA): TGTGCCAGCAGCCACGGGACAGGTAATCAGCCCCAGCATTTT. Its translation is CASSHGTGNQPQHF.